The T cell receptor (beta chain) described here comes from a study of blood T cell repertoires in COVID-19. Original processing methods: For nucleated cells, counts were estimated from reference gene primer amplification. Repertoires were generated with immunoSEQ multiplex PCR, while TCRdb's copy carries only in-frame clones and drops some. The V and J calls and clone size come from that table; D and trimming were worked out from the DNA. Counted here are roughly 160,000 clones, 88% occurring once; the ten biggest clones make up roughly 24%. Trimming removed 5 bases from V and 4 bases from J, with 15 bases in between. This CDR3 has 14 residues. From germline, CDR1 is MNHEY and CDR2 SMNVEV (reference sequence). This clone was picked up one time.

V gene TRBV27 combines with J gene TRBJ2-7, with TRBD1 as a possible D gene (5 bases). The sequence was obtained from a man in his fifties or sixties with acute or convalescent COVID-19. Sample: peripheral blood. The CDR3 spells CASSPRGRVYEQYV. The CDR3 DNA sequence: TGTGCCAGCAGTCCAAGGGGCAGGGTGTACGAGCAGTACGTC.